This T cell receptor beta chain was sequenced for a study of identical twins' blood T cells. Source study methods: Each donor had about 95,000 to nearly 550,000 clonotypes. Using its own MiXCR run on the 5' RACE reads, TCRdb lists one record per CDR3 protein. Here the V and J calls rest on TCRdb's processing, not on the authors' analysis. The data hold a few hundred thousand distinct CDR3 sequences, with about 28% observed a single time. This clonotype was recorded many times. Reared together, all three twin pairs probably met the same infectious agents and vaccines. The sample comprised PBMCs. The clonotype comes from a woman aged 18-49 years in good health.

The CDR3 DNA follows: TGCGCCAGCAGCCAAATAGGAGTCCACTGGAACACTGAAGCTTTCTTT. As protein: CASSQIGVHWNTEAFF. The J gene is TRBJ1-1, the V gene TRBV4-3; D unclear. With 2 bases removed from V and 1 base from J, the gap between germline ends came to 14 bases. The CDR3 runs to 16 residues. CDR1 and CDR2 from the germline V gene are LGHNA and YSLEER.